The source of this TCR beta chain is a study of regulatory and conventional T cells in RAG deficiency. Whole-study results and caveats: Shannon entropy was markedly lower and Simpson indices higher in RAG-deficient patients than control T-cell subsets. Treg unique TCR beta sequences were 80 to 100-fold fewer in Omenn syndrome and CID/AS patients than controls.

The table lists this clone with a count of one. Its antigen is currently unknown. V was pared by 5 bases and J by 2 bases, with 3 bases of the junction left unmatched. This CDR3 has 15 residues. Germline-derived CDR1 and CDR2 are LGHNA and YNFKEQ. Genomic DNA came from blood conventional CD4+ T cells gated CD25-low CD127-high. Only in-frame clones appear in the TCRdb table, and some are missing; sequencing was by immunoSEQ multiplex PCR. The table has 21,000 or so clones, 90% to 95% seen once. This sample also belongs to another study, concerning regulatory T cells. That study reports: The primer mix had 52 TRBV and 13 TRBJ primers.

Sequencing used CD4+ T cells sorted from blood. J is TRBJ2-7 and V is TRBV4-2; 13 bases line up with TRBD2. This sequence was found in a human donor in good health. The CDR3 sequence is CASSGGLAGTYEQYF. The CDR3 bases are TGTGCCAGCAGCGGGGGACTAGCGGGAACCTACGAGCAGTACTTC.